This T cell receptor (beta chain) was obtained from a study of identical twins. Study results and limitations: High-abundance cord blood beta clonotypes had fewer insertions; memory repertoires showed none.

J gave up 8 bases and V 4 bases, and 7 bases lay outside the gene matches. CDR1 and CDR2 (germline): SNHLY, FYNNEI. The CDR3 is made up of 14 amino acids. As to this clonotype: Its matching antigen is unknown.

TCRdb processed the 5' RACE reads anew with MiXCR; each CDR3 protein has one entry. Counted here are about 890,000 distinct CDR3 sequences, 9% to 15% occurring once; the ten biggest clones make up under 2%. The data also belong to a second study, concerning yellow fever vaccine responses in identical twins.

The clonotype comes from a woman between 18 and 29 years old in good health. The sequencing input was PBMCs. The chain couples TRBV2 to TRBJ2-1, with 8 bases matching TRBD2. CDR3 in DNA: TGTGCCAGCAGTGGAGCCGGGAGGGCCCATGAGCAGTTCTTC. It yields the protein CASSGAGRAHEQFF.